This passage covers 21 T cell receptor beta chains from one sample sequenced in a study of T-cell reconstitution after alpha-beta-depleted transplantation in children. As it was prepared, the TCRbeta library received unique molecular identifiers. TCRdb re-called the PCR reads through MiXCR, storing one row per CDR3 protein. The sample holds 450,000 to 600,000 distinct CDR3 sequences; 10% to 15% are singletons and the top ten take about 2%. Sequencing was performed on PBMCs, mostly from graft donor cells, taken 360 days after TCRalphabeta/CD19-depleted stem cell transplant. The receptors were gathered from a male patient aged 5 to 17 who had a stem cell transplant for acute myeloid leukemia, so the T cells may come from the graft donor.

This clonotype was observed many times. The V gene is TRBV28, the J gene TRBJ2-2; D is ambiguous. CDR3 length: 14 residues. Trimming shortened V by 5 bases and J by 3 bases, and 10 bases separated the two germline ends. The germline gives CDR1 MDHEN, CDR2 SYDVKM. The CDR3 DNA reads TGTGCCAGCAGTCCGACGGCGGACACCGGGGAGCTGTTTTTT. Its protein product is CASSPTADTGELFF.

This clonotype appeared a few times. The V call is TRBV5-4, the J call TRBJ2-5; D is unresolved. V lost 4 bases and J lost 7, with 11 bases in between. Germline values: CDR1 SGHNT, CDR2 YYREEE (reference sequence). CDR3 length: 12 residues. CDR3 coding DNA: TGTGCCAGCAGCCCCGTTCTCGGGACCCAGTACTTC. Its protein product is CASSPVLGTQYF.

The rearrangement uses TRBV27 and TRBJ2-1, with TRBD2 matching over 7 bases. V shed 5 bases, J shed 0 bases, and the junction held 7 bases outside the gene matches. CDR1 is MNHEY, CDR2 SMNVEV, per germline (reference sequence). The CDR3 spans 16 residues. This CDR3 is CASSLQLAPSYNEQFF. The CDR3 nucleotides are TGTGCCAGCAGTCTCCAACTAGCGCCCTCCTACAATGAGCAGTTCTTC.

This clonotype was found a few times. This chain uses TRBV6-2 or TRBV6-3 with TRBJ2-2, with unresolved D. Trimming left V 4 bases short and J 1 base short, with 13 bases between. The length of the CDR3 is 16 residues. Looked up from germline, CDR1 is MNHEY and CDR2 is SVGEGT. The CDR3, as DNA: TGTGCCAGCAGTTTGTTCCCTACTTGGAACACCGGGGAGCTGTTTTTT. Amino acids: CASSLFPTWNTGELFF.

This clonotype was seen many times. This chain uses TRBV20-1 with TRBJ2-5, with 9 bases matching TRBD2. The CDR3 sequence is 14 residues long. V gave up 6 bases and J gave up 2 bases; unmatched junction bases: 7. From germline, CDR1 is DFQATT and CDR2 SNEGSKA (reference sequence). The CDR3 region is CSAARLAEQETQYF. The CDR3 region has the DNA TGCAGTGCCGCCCGACTAGCGGAACAAGAGACCCAGTACTTC.

The V and J genes are TRBV5-6 and TRBJ2-3; tentatively, D is TRBD2 (6 bases). The CDR3 length is 14 residues. V lost 5 bases and J 7 bases, leaving 17 bases between the germline ends. Germline CDR1 SGHDT, CDR2 YYEEEE. The CDR3 is CASSIPGARNTQYF. CDR3 nucleotide sequence: TGTGCCAGCAGTATCCCGGGAGCTAGAAATACGCAGTATTTT.

This sequence joins TRBV11-3 and TRBJ2-3; D may be TRBD1 (6 bases). The germline V gene has CDR1 SGHNT and CDR2 YENEEA. The CDR3 sequence is 15 residues long. Trimming shortened V by 3 bases and J by 2 bases, and 12 bases separated the two germline ends. CDR3 amino acids: CASSFRDTHTDTQYF. In DNA, the CDR3 is TGTGCCAGCAGCTTCCGGGACACCCACACAGATACGCAGTATTTT. Full variable domain (remainder filled in from reference TRBV11-3 and TRBJ2-3): EAGVVQSPRYKIIEKKQPVAFWCNPISGHNTLYWYLQNLGQGPELLIRYENEEAVDDSQLPKDRFSAERLKGVDSTLKIQPAELGDSAVYLCASSFRDTHTDTQYFGPGTRLTVL.

As regards this clonotype: A much more abundant neighbour one base away suggests this may be a read error. The J gene is TRBJ1-4, the V gene TRBV4-2, with D possibly matching TRBD1 (5 bases). The CDR3 has 15 residues. Germline CDR1 is LGHNA and CDR2 is YNFKEQ. V was trimmed by 8 bases and J by 0 bases, leaving 13 bases between them. CDR3 nucleotide sequence: TGTGCCAGCGGCCCCGGGGGGGCAACTAATGAAAAACTGTTTTTT. Translation: CASGPGGATNEKLFF.

Only a few counts were recorded for this clonotype. This chain uses TRBV28 with TRBJ2-7; TRBD2 is a possible D gene (6 bases). Germline CDR1 and CDR2: MDHEN and SYDVKM. CDR3 length equals 12 residues. CDR3 sequence reads: CAAEGSPYEQYF. In nucleotides, the CDR3 is TGTGCGGCGGAGGGATCCCCCTACGAGCAGTACTTC.

This clonotype was counted at least ten times. The chain links TRBV19 to TRBJ2-7; 11 nucleotides agree with TRBD2. Germline values: CDR1 LNHDA, CDR2 SQIVND (reference sequence). The trim removed 5 bases at V and 0 bases at J, leaving 12 bases unmatched. The CDR3 sequence is 18 residues long. Written as DNA, the CDR3 is TGTGCCAGTAGTCCGGGACTAGCGGTACGATATAGCTCCTACGAGCAGTACTTC. This encodes CASSPGLAVRYSSYEQYF. Full variable domain (rest looked up from reference TRBV19 and TRBJ2-7): DGGITQSPKYLFRKEGQNVTLSCEQNLNHDAMYWYRQDPGQGLRLIYYSQIVNDFQKGDIAEGYSVSREKKESFPLTVTSAQKNPTAFYLCASSPGLAVRYSSYEQYFGPGTRLTVT.

On this clonotype itself: A read error may be the cause here, since a much bigger clone is one base away. The CDR3 DNA sequence: TGTGCCAGCACCTCTGGGGCCAACGTCCTGACTTTC. Amino acids: CASTSGANVLTF. This sequence joins TRBV28 and TRBJ2-6; D is ambiguous. Germline CDR1 MDHEN, CDR2 SYDVKM. The CDR3 is 12 residues long. Trimming removed 7 bases at V and 0 bases at J, with 1 base between. The full variable domain, in which reference TRBV28 and TRBJ2-6 provide the parts outside the CDR3, is DVKVTQSSRYLVKRTGEKVFLECVQDMDHENMFWYRQDPGLGLRLIYFSYDVKMKEKGDIPEGYSVSREKKERFSLILESASTNQTSMYLCASTSGANVLTFGAGSRLTVL.

This clonotype was counted between two and nine times. This rearrangement joins TRBV5-5 to TRBJ2-5, with D tentatively TRBD2 (6 bases). The germline V gene encodes CDR1 SGHKS and CDR2 YYEKEE (reference sequence). This CDR3 has 16 residues. V was pared by 5 bases and J by 2 bases, with 19 bases between. This chain's CDR3 is CASRPQTAGLQETQYF. In nucleotides, the CDR3 is TGTGCCAGCAGACCCCAAACGGCGGGACTTCAAGAGACCCAGTACTTC.

DNA of the CDR3: TGCGCCAGCAGCCAAGGCCCTGGACAGGGGGAAGAAAAACTGTTTTTT. It translates to CASSQGPGQGEEKLFF. This chain uses TRBV4-3 with TRBJ1-4, with 10 bases fitting TRBD1. Germline CDR1 and CDR2: LGHNA and YSLEER. The CDR3 contains 16 residues. J gave up 8 bases and V 1 base, and 7 bases lay outside the gene matches.

This chain uses TRBV7-9 with TRBJ2-1; the match to TRBD2 covers 12 bases. The CDR3 spans 15 residues. The V gene end was trimmed by 5 bases and the J gene end by 9 bases; junction bases not matched to a gene: 8. Germline V gives CDR1 SEHNR, CDR2 FQNEAQ (reference sequence). The CDR3 region has the DNA TGTGCCAGCAGCAGACTAGCGGGAGAATACGGTGAGCAGTTCTTC. Its translation is CASSRLAGEYGEQFF.

This clonotype was observed a few times. The V and J genes are TRBV28 and TRBJ1-4; no clear D. CDR3 length equals 14 residues. Per the germline V gene, CDR1 is MDHEN and CDR2 is SYDVKM. The V and J ends lost 5 bases and 6 bases respectively, with 13 bases between them. CDR3 sequence (DNA): TGTGCCAGCAGTCAGGATCCCTTGGATGAAAAACTGTTTTTT. Its translation is CASSQDPLDEKLFF.

This clonotype occurred many times. This chain links TRBV9 with TRBJ2-1; no firm D call. This CDR3 has 14 residues. Germline V gene sequence: CDR1 SGDLS, CDR2 YYNGEE. V dropped 0 bases and J dropped 5 bases, with 9 bases sitting between them. CDR3: CASSVERNHNEQFF. The CDR3 nucleotides are TGTGCCAGCAGCGTAGAAAGGAACCACAATGAGCAGTTCTTC.

J is TRBJ2-1 and V is TRBV12-3 or TRBV12-4, with a tentative D call TRBD2 (5 bases). The CDR3 consists of 18 residues. The V and J ends lost 3 bases and 0 bases respectively, with 18 bases between them. The CDR3, as DNA: TGTGCCAGCAGTTTTCTCCTTTGGCGAGGGAGCTCCTACAATGAGCAGTTCTTC. It yields the protein CASSFLLWRGSSYNEQFF.

This clonotype was picked up a small number of times. The V call is TRBV20-1, the J call TRBJ2-2; 7 bases align to TRBD2. With 6 bases clipped from V and 2 bases from J, the junction kept 6 bases outside the gene matches. The CDR3 spans 14 residues. Germline V CDR1 and CDR2: DFQATT, SNEGSKA (reference sequence). This chain's CDR3 is CSATLGLNTGELFF. The CDR3 nucleotides read TGCAGTGCGACCCTGGGACTAAACACCGGGGAGCTGTTTTTT.

There are many counts of this clonotype. The chain is built from TRBV27 and TRBJ2-4; TRBD1 might be the D (6 bases). The CDR3 is 15 amino acids. V dropped 4 bases and J dropped 2 bases, with 12 bases sitting between them. Germline V gene data show CDR1 as MNHEY and CDR2 as SMNVEV (reference sequence). CDR3 amino acids: CASSSGQTTKNIQYF. The DNA for the CDR3 is TGTGCCAGCAGTTCCGGACAGACGACCAAAAACATTCAGTACTTC.

V is TRBV7-2 and J is TRBJ2-7; TRBD2 aligns across 9 bases. The CDR3 is 17 residues long. Trimming took 3 bases from V and 3 from J; bases not matched to a gene: 12. Germline-derived CDR1 and CDR2 are SGHTA and FQGNSA. The CDR3 DNA sequence: TGTGCCAGCAGCTTCAGTGCGGGAGGGCCCCCCTACTACGAGCAGTACTTC. It specifies CASSFSAGGPPYYEQYF.

The chain employs TRBV5-1 and TRBJ2-3, with TRBD2 matching over 13 bases. Germline CDR1 reads SGHRS; CDR2 reads YFSETQ. The V gene end was trimmed by 0 bases and the J gene end by 7 bases; junction bases not matched to a gene: 8. The CDR3 is made up of 17 amino acids. This CDR3 reads CASSLAVGTSGIYTQYF. The DNA of the CDR3 is TGCGCCAGCAGCTTGGCGGTTGGGACTAGCGGGATATATACGCAGTATTTT.